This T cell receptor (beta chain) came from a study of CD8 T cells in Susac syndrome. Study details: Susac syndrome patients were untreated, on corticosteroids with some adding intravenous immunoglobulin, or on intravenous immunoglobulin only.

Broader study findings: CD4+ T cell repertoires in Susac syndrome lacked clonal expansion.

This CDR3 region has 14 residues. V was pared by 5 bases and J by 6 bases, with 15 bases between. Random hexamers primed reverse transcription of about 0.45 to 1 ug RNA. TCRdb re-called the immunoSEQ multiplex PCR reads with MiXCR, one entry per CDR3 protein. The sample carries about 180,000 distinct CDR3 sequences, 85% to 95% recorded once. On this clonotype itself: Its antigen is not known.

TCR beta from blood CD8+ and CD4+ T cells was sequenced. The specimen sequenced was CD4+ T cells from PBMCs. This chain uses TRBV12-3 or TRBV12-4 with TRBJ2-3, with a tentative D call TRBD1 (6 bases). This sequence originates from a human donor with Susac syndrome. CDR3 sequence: CASSPALDRDTQYF. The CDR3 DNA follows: TGTGCCAGCAGTCCCGCCCTCGACAGGGATACGCAGTATTTT.